The TCR beta chain described here comes from a study of metastatic and nonmetastatic thyroid tumors. The study's findings and limits: A significant increase in TCR beta diversity was reportedly seen in malignant thyroid tumors relative to benign nodules, in blood and tumor.

MiXCR reprocessed the PCR reads for TCRdb. The sample has roughly 8,400 clones; about 31% are singletons. Deletions cut 4 bases from V and 4 bases from J, with 10 bases between. The CDR3 extends over 13 amino acids. Patients underwent thyroid surgery, and none had received any treatment before it. Relative to its sample, this clone is medium-sized. The antigen is undetermined. The specimen was tumor tissue. The chain carries TRBV12-3 or TRBV12-4 and TRBJ1-2; D possibly corresponds to TRBD1 (5 bases). The TCR comes from a female donor with papillary thyroid cancer or a benign thyroid nodule (not recorded which). Some clones in this sample may be carry-over from other donors' samples. CDR3 sequence: CASSWGVLYGYTF. In DNA, the CDR3 is TGTGCCAGCAGTTGGGGGGTACTCTATGGCTACACCTTC.